This T cell receptor (beta chain) was sequenced during a study of blood T cell repertoires in COVID-19. Across the study: T cells, B-cell-depleted T cells, or PBMCs provided the cDNA or gDNA that served as material.

Assay: immunoSEQ multiplex PCR; the TCRdb copy retains only in-frame clones and omits some. Among under 250,000 clones listed, about 80% were seen once. Only one count was recorded for this clone. CDR1 is MNHEY and CDR2 is SMNVEV in the germline V gene (reference sequence). V lost 1 base, J lost 0 bases, and 6 bases stayed unmatched. This CDR3 is 17 amino acids long. Sequenced material: peripheral blood. The chain links TRBV27 to TRBJ2-7; TRBD2 agrees at 10 bases. This sequence was found in a woman aged 25 to 39 who had recovered from COVID-19. The CDR3 protein is CASSLLASGGSSYEQYF. CDR3 bases: TGTGCCAGCAGTTTATTGGCTAGCGGGGGTAGCTCCTACGAGCAGTACTTC.